Listed below are T cell receptor beta chains from one sample, sequenced in a study of T cell responses to AZD1222 COVID-19 vaccine. TCRdb's table, derived via immunoSEQ multiplex PCR, lists solely in-frame clones and lacks some. Of approximately 150,000 clones listed, approximately 92% are singletons. The sequences come from peripheral blood, collected on day 0 of AZD1222 vaccination. The receptors were gathered from an adult in good health. The CDR3 runs from the conserved cysteine through the conserved F or W. The D gene is left open where the match is weak. Clone size is not always given. Where it is, it says once, few, many or a class for expanded clones.

j_call clone_size d_call v_call cdr3_aa cdr3_nt
TRBJ1-5 . . TRBV5-6 CASSLGGSQPQHF TGTGCCAGCAGCTTAGGGGGGAGTCAGCCCCAGCATTTT
TRBJ1-5 . . TRBV10-3 CAISGEGRQPQHF TGTGCCATCAGTGGGGAGGGCCGTCAGCCCCAGCATTTT
TRBJ2-5 . TRBD2 TRBV3-1/TRBV3-2 CASSPPGLAATQYF TGTGCCAGCAGCCCTCCGGGGCTAGCGGCGACCCAGTACTTC
TRBJ1-1 once . TRBV18 CASSGGPWGDSGPEAFF TGTGCCAGCTCAGGGGGTCCCTGGGGGGACTCGGGCCCTGAAGCTTTCTTT
TRBJ1-6 . . TRBV19 CANFTGGSPLHF TGTGCCAATTTTACGGGTGGTTCACCCCTCCACTTT
TRBJ1-6 . . TRBV7-9 CASSYIDSPLHF TGTGCCAGCAGCTACATCGATTCACCCCTCCACTTT
TRBJ1-6 . TRBD1 TRBV6-6 CASSSLPGQGGSPLHF TGTGCCAGCAGTTCGTTGCCTGGACAGGGTGGGTCACCCCTCCACTTT
TRBJ1-1 . . TRBV2 CASSEWGSRTEAFF TGTGCCAGCAGTGAATGGGGGAGTCGCACTGAAGCTTTCTTT
TRBJ2-7 . TRBD2 TRBV5-4 CASSTGLASTYEQYF TGTGCCAGCAGCACCGGACTAGCGAGCACCTACGAGCAGTACTTC
TRBJ2-3 . . TRBV7-9 CASSARVEADTQYF TGTGCCAGCAGCGCCCGGGTCGAGGCAGATACGCAGTATTTT
TRBJ1-5 . . TRBV7-9 CASSPAQGQPQHF TGTGCCAGCAGCCCCGCCCAAGGTCAGCCCCAGCATTTT
TRBJ1-5 . . TRBV6-5 CASSTGSFGNQPQHF TGTGCCAGCAGTACAGGGTCTTTCGGCAATCAGCCCCAGCATTTT
TRBJ1-2 once . TRBV7-8 CASSASPNYGYTF TGTGCCAGCTCCGCCTCGCCTAACTATGGCTACACCTTC
TRBJ2-2 few TRBD1 TRBV6-4 CASSDSRQGAGGELFF TGTGCCAGCAGTGACTCCCGGCAGGGGGCCGGCGGGGAGCTGTTTTTT
TRBJ2-5 . TRBD2 TRBV7-3 CASSQTPSGDWETQYF TGTGCCAGCAGCCAAACCCCTAGCGGGGATTGGGAGACCCAGTACTTC
TRBJ2-1 . TRBD1 TRBV5-5 CASSRTGDWGYNEQFF TGTGCCAGCAGCCGGACAGGGGATTGGGGCTACAATGAGCAGTTCTTC
TRBJ2-6 . TRBD1 TRBV6-2/TRBV6-3 CASSYAGTGRPGANVLTF TGTGCCAGCAGTTACGCCGGGACAGGGAGACCTGGGGCCAACGTCCTGACTTTC
TRBJ1-5 . . TRBV7-9 CASSLGNGEQPQHF TGTGCCAGCAGCTTAGGTAACGGGGAACAGCCCCAGCATTTT
TRBJ2-7 once . TRBV28 CASIGHTYEQYF TGTGCCAGCATCGGGCACACCTACGAGCAGTACTTC
TRBJ2-5 . TRBD2 TRBV18 CASSRLAGAGETQYF TGTGCCAGCTCAAGACTAGCGGGGGCGGGAGAGACCCAGTACTTC
TRBJ2-1 . TRBD2 TRBV6-4 CASSVDLAGYNEQFF TGTGCCAGCAGTGTCGATCTAGCGGGCTACAATGAGCAGTTCTTC
TRBJ2-1 . TRBD1 TRBV27 CASSLRVTGTGVIDEQFF TGTGCCAGCAGTTTGAGGGTAACAGGGACAGGGGTGATCGATGAGCAGTTCTTC
TRBJ2-1 once TRBD2 TRBV5-1 CASSQSSGGSYNEQFF TGCGCCAGCAGCCAATCTAGCGGGGGCTCCTACAATGAGCAGTTCTTC
TRBJ1-1 . . TRBV4-1 CASSTRVVTEAFF TGCGCCAGCAGCACCAGGGTGGTCACTGAAGCTTTCTTT
TRBJ1-5 . TRBD1 TRBV15 CATSTDRGHNQPQHF TGTGCCACCAGCACGGACAGGGGGCACAATCAGCCCCAGCATTTT
TRBJ2-1 . TRBD1 TRBV19 CASSWTGGSYNEQFF TGTGCCAGTAGTTGGACAGGGGGCTCCTACAATGAGCAGTTCTTC
TRBJ1-1 once . TRBV30 CAWRTDVNTEAFF TGTGCCTGGAGGACCGATGTGAACACTGAAGCTTTCTTT
TRBJ1-5 . . TRBV9 CANPGGYSNQPQHF TGTGCCAACCCGGGCGGGTATAGCAATCAGCCCCAGCATTTT
TRBJ1-3 . . TRBV28 CASSPGLSGNTIYF TGTGCCAGCAGTCCAGGCCTTTCTGGAAACACCATATATTTT
TRBJ1-1 . TRBD1 TRBV19 CASSRDSVNTEAFF TGTGCCAGTAGTAGGGACAGCGTGAACACTGAAGCTTTCTTT
TRBJ1-2 medium-sized . TRBV19 CASSLRQEPNYGYTF TGTGCCAGTAGCCTCAGACAGGAGCCTAACTATGGCTACACCTTC
TRBJ1-2 once TRBD1 TRBV24-1 CATSDSRTGGYGYTF TGTGCCACCAGTGATTCCCGAACAGGGGGATATGGCTACACCTTC
TRBJ1-1 . . TRBV19 CASSWQANTEAFF TGTGCCAGCAGTTGGCAGGCGAACACTGAAGCTTTCTTT
TRBJ2-7 . . TRBV5-1 CASSLGVWDSSSYEQYF TGCGCCAGCAGCTTGGGGGTATGGGACTCAAGCTCCTACGAGCAGTACTTC
TRBJ2-3 . . TRBV5-1 CASSPAGSSTDTQYF TGCGCCAGCAGCCCTGCCGGCTCGAGCACAGATACGCAGTATTTT
TRBJ2-3 . TRBD1 TRBV30 CAWSAGRGQVPSTDTQYF TGTGCCTGGAGTGCGGGCAGGGGGCAGGTCCCTAGCACAGATACGCAGTATTTT
TRBJ2-7 . . TRBV30 CAWSRGGNSYEQYF TGTGCCTGGAGTAGGGGCGGGAACTCCTACGAGCAGTACTTC
TRBJ1-3 . . TRBV15 CATSRDLGQTHSGNTIYF TGTGCCACCAGCAGAGATCTTGGACAGACCCACTCTGGAAACACCATATATTTT
TRBJ1-3 . . TRBV3-1/TRBV3-2 CASSTRPSGNTIYF TGTGCCAGCAGTACCAGACCGTCCGGAAACACCATATATTTT
TRBJ1-1 . . TRBV11-2 CASSLDPGGEAFF TGTGCCAGCAGCTTAGATCCGGGGGGTGAAGCTTTCTTT
TRBJ1-5 . . TRBV28 CASSLDSNQPQHF TGTGCCAGCAGTTTGGATAGCAATCAGCCCCAGCATTTT
TRBJ2-5 . . TRBV7-2 CASSCPSEGDGAQETQYF TGTGCCAGCAGCTGCCCTAGCGAGGGGGATGGGGCACAAGAGACCCAGTACTTC
TRBJ1-6 . . TRBV5-5 CASSLAMGGHGSPLHF TGTGCCAGCAGCTTGGCCATGGGAGGGCATGGTTCACCCCTCCACTTT
TRBJ2-5 . TRBD1 TRBV7-2 CASSFQGAAETQYF TGTGCCAGCAGCTTTCAGGGGGCGGCGGAGACCCAGTACTTC
TRBJ2-5 . TRBD2 TRBV5-5 CASSFGPTSGGAQETQYF TGTGCCAGCAGCTTCGGGCCGACTAGCGGGGGGGCCCAAGAGACCCAGTACTTC
TRBJ2-3 . TRBD2 TRBV24-1 CATSSGGAGDTQYF TGTGCCACCAGTAGCGGGGGGGCGGGAGATACGCAGTATTTT
TRBJ1-4 once . TRBV19 CASTTQWANEKLFF TGTGCCAGTACCACACAGTGGGCTAATGAAAAACTGTTTTTT
TRBJ2-1 once . TRBV11-3 CASSLGGPGMPLGHEQFF TGTGCCAGCAGCTTAGGTGGGCCGGGGATGCCCCTGGGCCATGAGCAGTTCTTC
TRBJ2-3 . TRBD1 TRBV27 CASRKTGSTDTQYF TGTGCCAGCAGGAAGACAGGGAGCACAGATACGCAGTATTTT
TRBJ1-2 . . TRBV20-1 CSAGGVGYTF TGCAGTGCCGGGGGTGTTGGCTACACCTTC
TRBJ2-5 once . TRBV7-8 CASSHPEGGRGETQYF TGTGCCAGCAGCCACCCCGAGGGGGGGCGCGGAGAGACCCAGTACTTC
TRBJ2-2 . . TRBV19 CASSPTIYTGELFF TGTGCCAGTAGTCCAACGATCTACACCGGGGAGCTGTTTTTT
TRBJ1-5 . TRBD1 TRBV10-2 CASSTGTGVQPQHF TGCGCCAGCAGTACCGGGACAGGAGTCCAGCCCCAGCATTTT
TRBJ2-3 . TRBD2 TRBV28 CASSRGGPDTQYF TGTGCCAGCAGTCGGGGGGGTCCAGATACGCAGTATTTT
TRBJ1-1 . TRBD1 TRBV5-6 CASSLGQGGTEAFF TGTGCCAGCAGCTTGGGACAGGGGGGCACTGAAGCTTTCTTT
TRBJ1-2 . . TRBV4-1 CASSQQQGMGYGYTF TGCGCCAGCAGCCAACAACAGGGTATGGGGTATGGCTACACCTTC
TRBJ1-2 . . TRBV4-3 CASSPPRGGGLTGYTF TGCGCCAGCAGCCCACCCCGCGGGGGGGGGCTAACTGGCTACACCTTC
TRBJ2-7 . . TRBV6-5 CASSPNRDNTYEQYF TGTGCCAGCAGTCCGAACCGGGACAACACCTACGAGCAGTACTTC
TRBJ1-6 . . TRBV18 CASSPFGKGDYENSPLHF TGTGCCAGCTCACCATTCGGCAAAGGAGACTACGAAAATTCACCCCTCCACTTT
TRBJ2-7 . TRBD1 TRBV5-1 CASSRDRPYYEQYF TGCGCCAGCAGTCGGGACAGACCCTACTACGAGCAGTACTTC